A selection of T cell receptor beta chains follows, all from one sample in a study of PD-L1 blockade in urothelial cancer. Assay: immunoSEQ multiplex PCR; the TCRdb copy retains only in-frame clones and omits some. The sample contains around 71,000 clones, around four fifths of which appear only once. The specimen was PBMCs, collected around atezolizumab (anti-PD-L1) treatment. Source of these receptors: a middle-aged man with urothelial cancer. Each CDR3 is given with its conserved first and last residue. Fields, in order: J gene, V gene, clone size, CDR3 length, D gene, CDR3 DNA, CDR3 protein. The D gene is left open where the match is weak. A row's size may be missing; if present it is once, few, many or a size class.

J: TRBJ1-1
V: TRBV4-3
size: -
length: 17
D: TRBD1
DNA: TGCGCCAGCAGCCAAGCGAGGACAGGGTCCATGAACACTGAAGCTTTCTTT
CDR3: CASSQARTGSMNTEAFF

J: TRBJ1-1
V: TRBV27
size: many
length: 14
D: TRBD1
DNA: TGTGCCAGCAGTCCCCGGGACAGATACACTGAAGCTTTCTTT
CDR3: CASSPRDRYTEAFF

J: TRBJ1-1
V: TRBV19
size: -
length: 17
D: -
DNA: TGTGCCAGCACGATGGGCGTTCGGGGGGCTCGGAACACTGAAGCTTTCTTT
CDR3: CASTMGVRGARNTEAFF

J: TRBJ2-7
V: TRBV27
size: -
length: 15
D: -
DNA: TGTGCCAGCAGTTTCGAAGGACGGGGGACCTACGAGCAGTACTTC
CDR3: CASSFEGRGTYEQYF

J: TRBJ2-3
V: TRBV19
size: -
length: 16
D: TRBD2
DNA: TGTGCCAGTAGTATAGGGAGCGGGACTAGCACAGATACGCAGTATTTT
CDR3: CASSIGSGTSTDTQYF

J: TRBJ2-7
V: TRBV4-3
size: -
length: 15
D: TRBD2
DNA: TGCGCCAGCAGCCAAGATTTTACTAGCGGGTACGAGCAGTACTTC
CDR3: CASSQDFTSGYEQYF

J: TRBJ1-5
V: TRBV7-2
size: -
length: 14
D: -
DNA: TGTGCCAGCAGCTTGGGAGGGGGTGAACAGCCCCAGCATTTT
CDR3: CASSLGGGEQPQHF

J: TRBJ2-7
V: TRBV10-3
size: -
length: 15
D: TRBD2
DNA: TGTGCCATCAGTGACTCTAGCGGGAGGACCTACGAGCAGTACTTC
CDR3: CAISDSSGRTYEQYF

J: TRBJ2-1
V: TRBV28
size: -
length: 13
D: -
DNA: TGTGCCAGCAGTTTAATGGAGTACAATGAGCAGTTCTTC
CDR3: CASSLMEYNEQFF

J: TRBJ1-5
V: TRBV28
size: -
length: 17
D: TRBD1
DNA: TGTGCCAGCAGTCGCAACAGGGGGCCCAACGCCAATCAGCCCCAGCATTTT
CDR3: CASSRNRGPNANQPQHF

J: TRBJ2-7
V: TRBV30
size: many
length: 15
D: TRBD1
DNA: TGTGCCTGGAGTCCAGGACAGGGGCTAGGCTACGAGCAGTACTTC
CDR3: CAWSPGQGLGYEQYF